This T cell receptor (beta chain) was identified during a study of T-cell memory formation after mild COVID-19. TCRdb recomputed calls from the 5' RACE reads with MiXCR, one row per CDR3 protein. The sample comprises over 150,000 distinct CDR3 sequences, around 20% of which are singletons, and 3.5% to 5% rests with the top ten. The source is a man in his late teens or twenties who had mild COVID-19 (a few samples of this study predate the infection). Cell type and time point are not known. Material: PBMCs or a T cell subset sorted from them (not recorded which).

CDR3 nucleotide sequence: TGCAGTGCTAGTATGACGACCTACGAGCAGTACTTC. As protein: CSASMTTYEQYF. The chain recombines TRBV20-1 with TRBJ2-7; D remains ambiguous. Trimming pared 3 bases from V and 2 bases from J, leaving 8 bases between. CDR3 length equals 12 residues. Germline assignment: CDR1 DFQATT and CDR2 SNEGSKA (reference sequence).